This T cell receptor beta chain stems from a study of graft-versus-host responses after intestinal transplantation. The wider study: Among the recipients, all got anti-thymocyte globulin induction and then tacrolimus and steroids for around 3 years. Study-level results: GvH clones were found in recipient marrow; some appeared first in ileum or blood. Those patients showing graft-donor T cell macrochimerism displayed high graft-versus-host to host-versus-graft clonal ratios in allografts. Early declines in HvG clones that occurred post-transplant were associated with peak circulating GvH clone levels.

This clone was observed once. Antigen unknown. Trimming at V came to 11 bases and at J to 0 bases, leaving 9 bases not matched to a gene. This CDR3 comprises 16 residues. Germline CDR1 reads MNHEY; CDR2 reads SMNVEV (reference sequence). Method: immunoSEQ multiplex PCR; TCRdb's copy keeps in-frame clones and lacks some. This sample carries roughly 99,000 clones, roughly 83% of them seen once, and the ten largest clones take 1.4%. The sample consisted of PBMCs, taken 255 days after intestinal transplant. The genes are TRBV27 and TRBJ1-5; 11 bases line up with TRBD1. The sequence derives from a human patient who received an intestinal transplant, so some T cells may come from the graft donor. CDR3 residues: CAYPGTGGNSNQPQHF. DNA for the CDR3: TGTGCCTACCCCGGGACAGGGGGTAATAGCAATCAGCCCCAGCATTTT.